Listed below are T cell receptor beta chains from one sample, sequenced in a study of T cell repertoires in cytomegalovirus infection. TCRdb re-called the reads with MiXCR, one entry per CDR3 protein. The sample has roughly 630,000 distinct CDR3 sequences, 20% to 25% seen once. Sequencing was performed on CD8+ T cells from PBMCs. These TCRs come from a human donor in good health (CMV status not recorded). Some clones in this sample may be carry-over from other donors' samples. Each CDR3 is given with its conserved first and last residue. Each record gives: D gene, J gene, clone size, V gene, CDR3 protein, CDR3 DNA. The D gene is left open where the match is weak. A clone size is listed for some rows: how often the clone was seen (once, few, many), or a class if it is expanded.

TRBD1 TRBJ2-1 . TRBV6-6 CASRLGQGSSYNEQFF TGTGCCAGCAGGTTAGGACAGGGCAGCTCCTACAATGAGCAGTTCTTC
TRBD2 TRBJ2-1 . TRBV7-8 CASSITGTTREQFF TGTGCCAGCAGCATCACCGGGACTACCCGGGAGCAGTTCTTC
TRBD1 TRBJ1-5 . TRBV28 CASSSHRQGWSNQPQHF TGTGCCAGCAGTTCACATAGACAGGGCTGGAGCAATCAGCCCCAGCATTTT
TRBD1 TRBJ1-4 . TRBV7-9 CASTGSGQSNEKLFF TGTGCCAGCACCGGATCGGGACAGTCTAATGAAAAACTGTTTTTT
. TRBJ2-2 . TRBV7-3 CASSVTASGELFF TGTGCCAGCAGCGTGACAGCCTCCGGGGAGCTGTTTTTT
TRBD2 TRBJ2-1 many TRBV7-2 CASSLEAGLAGEYNEQFF TGTGCCAGCAGCTTAGAAGCCGGACTAGCGGGGGAGTACAATGAGCAGTTCTTC
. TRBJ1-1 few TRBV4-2 CASSQGLGFRTEAFF TGTGCCAGCAGCCAAGGCTTGGGATTTCGCACTGAAGCTTTCTTT
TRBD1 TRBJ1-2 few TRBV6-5 CASSWGQNYGYTF TGTGCCAGCAGTTGGGGACAGAACTATGGCTACACCTTC
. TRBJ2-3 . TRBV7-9 CASSFPAQGLTDTQYF TGTGCCAGCAGCTTCCCCGCGCAGGGGCTCACAGATACGCAGTATTTT
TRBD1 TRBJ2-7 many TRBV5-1 CASSLGQGASYEQYF TGCGCCAGCAGCTTAGGACAGGGGGCATCCTACGAGCAGTACTTC
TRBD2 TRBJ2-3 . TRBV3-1 CASSQEWRGGSDTQYF TGTGCCAGCAGCCAAGAGTGGCGGGGGGGTTCAGATACGCAGTATTTT
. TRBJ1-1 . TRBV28 CASSLSGTMNTEAFF TGTGCCAGCAGTTTATCCGGGACCATGAACACTGAAGCTTTCTTT
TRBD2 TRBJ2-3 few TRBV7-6 CASSQYANAGGTDTQYF TGTGCCAGCAGCCAGTATGCCAACGCGGGGGGCACAGATACGCAGTATTTT
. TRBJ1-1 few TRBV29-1 CSVDGRNPEAFF TGCAGCGTTGACGGCAGAAATCCTGAAGCTTTCTTT
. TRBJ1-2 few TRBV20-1 CSVPSTRDGYTF TGCAGTGTCCCCTCAACCCGAGACGGCTACACCTTC
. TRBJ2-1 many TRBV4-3 CASSPLGRRNEQFF TGCGCCAGCAGCCCCTTGGGGCGGAGGAATGAGCAGTTCTTC
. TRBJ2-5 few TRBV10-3 CAIRAEGSGQETQYF TGTGCCATCAGGGCGGAGGGGTCGGGACAAGAGACCCAGTACTTC
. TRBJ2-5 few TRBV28 CASSPPVQDEETQYF TGTGCCAGCAGTCCCCCCGTGCAGGATGAAGAGACCCAGTACTTC
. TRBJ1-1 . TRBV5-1 CASRLQANTEAFF TGCGCCAGCAGGTTACAGGCGAACACTGAAGCTTTCTTT
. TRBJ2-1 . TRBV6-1 CASSSEQRWSSYNEQFF TGTGCCAGCAGTTCCGAACAGCGCTGGAGCTCCTACAATGAGCAGTTCTTC
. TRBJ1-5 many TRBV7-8 CASSFSRDGMHSNQPQHF TGTGCCAGCAGCTTCTCCAGGGACGGAATGCATAGCAATCAGCCCCAGCATTTT
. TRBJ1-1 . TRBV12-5 CASGPFLDPTFF TGTGCTAGTGGTCCGTTCCTCGACCCGACTTTCTTT